This T cell receptor beta chain was captured in a study of T-cell memory formation after mild COVID-19. Points from the study as a whole: Later expanders leaned toward CD4+, whereas clones contracting from day 15 to 85 were balanced CD4/CD8. Prior to infection, memory already included some responding clones, suggesting cross-reactive memory joined. Shrinking CD4+ clones resided mostly in CM and EM, and CD8+ ones in EMRA.

TCRdb reprocessed the 5' RACE reads with MiXCR, giving one entry per CDR3 protein. The data contain around 190,000 distinct CDR3 sequences, roughly 18% of them singletons. Trimming removed 3 bases at V and 4 bases at J, with 8 bases between. The CDR3 is made up of 13 amino acids. This clonotype was recorded many times. The target antigen is unknown. The sample was PBMCs or a T cell subset sorted from them (not recorded which). The origin of this receptor is a man younger than 35 who had mild COVID-19 (a few samples of this study predate the infection). Cell type and time point are not known. The chain combines TRBV12-3 or TRBV12-4 with TRBJ2-3, with TRBD1 as a possible D gene (5 bases). The CDR3 DNA sequence: TGTGCCAGCAGTTTTAGGGGATCAGATACGCAGTATTTT. It encodes CASSFRGSDTQYF.